These T cell receptor beta chains were read from a single sample in a study of cytomegalovirus exposure and HLA in healthy donors. Libraries were prepared by immunoSEQ multiplex PCR; TCRdb keeps only in-frame clonotypes and omits some of them. The table lists around 130,000 clones, more than 60% of them singletons, with roughly 1.8% in the top ten. Sequencing was performed on PBMCs. These receptors were collected from a male donor in good health and CMV-seronegative. The CDR3 runs from the conserved cysteine through the conserved F or W. Fields, in order: clone size, J gene, D gene, V gene, CDR3 DNA, CDR3 protein. A D gene is named only where the DNA matches it firmly. A clone size is listed for some rows: how often the clone was seen (once, few, many), or a class if it is expanded.

NA	TRBJ2-5	NA	TRBV15	TGTGCCACCAGCAGAGATAGTACGTACCGGGAGACCCAGTACTTC	CATSRDSTYRETQYF
few	TRBJ1-1	TRBD1	TRBV11-2	TGTGCCAGCAGCTTAAGAGGGGGCGCGAACTCTGAAGCTTTCTTT	CASSLRGGANSEAFF
few	TRBJ1-4	TRBD1	TRBV2	TGTGCCAGCAGTTTCCAGGGGGCGGAAAAACTGTTTTTT	CASSFQGAEKLFF
NA	TRBJ2-3	NA	TRBV7-9	TGTGCCAGCAGCTGGTCGCGGGGCACCGCAGATACGCAGTATTTT	CASSWSRGTADTQYF
NA	TRBJ2-2	TRBD1	TRBV5-7	TGTGCCAGCAGCTTGCCGGGACAGGGTGGCACCGGGGAGCTGTTTTTT	CASSLPGQGGTGELFF
NA	TRBJ2-2	NA	TRBV10-3	TGTGCCATCGAACAGGACAACACCGGGGAGCTGTTTTTT	CAIEQDNTGELFF
few	TRBJ2-7	NA	TRBV7-2	TGTGCCAGCAGCTTAACGACGGGTTCCTCCTACGAGCAGTACTTC	CASSLTTGSSYEQYF
NA	TRBJ1-4	TRBD1	TRBV10-3	TGTGCCATCAGTGAATCTACAGGGGGCGGTGAAAAACTGTTTTTT	CAISESTGGGEKLFF
NA	TRBJ2-1	TRBD2	TRBV4-3	TGCGCCAGCAGCCAAGCATCCGGGGGAGGGAATGAGCAGTTCTTC	CASSQASGGGNEQFF
NA	TRBJ1-3	TRBD1	TRBV18	TGTGCCAGCTCGTCCGACAGGGGAGGAAACACCATATATTTT	CASSSDRGGNTIYF
few	TRBJ2-7	TRBD2	TRBV7-2	TGTGCCAGCAGCTTAAGCGGGGCTCCCCTTGGCGAGCAGTACTTC	CASSLSGAPLGEQYF
NA	TRBJ2-7	NA	TRBV9	TGTGCCAGCAGCCCACAAAGGAGTACCCCCTACGAGCAGTACTTC	CASSPQRSTPYEQYF
few	TRBJ1-2	TRBD1	TRBV27	TGTGCCAGCAGTTCAGGGGGCACCTATGGCTACACCTTC	CASSSGGTYGYTF
NA	TRBJ2-1	TRBD2	TRBV6-5	TGTGCCAGCAGTTACGCCCCCCAGCGGGGTACAAATGAGCAGTTCTTC	CASSYAPQRGTNEQFF
NA	TRBJ1-3	TRBD1	TRBV5-4	TGTGCCAGCAGCGCCGGACAGGGTGGAAACACCATATATTTT	CASSAGQGGNTIYF
few	TRBJ1-2	TRBD1	TRBV7-9	TGTGCCAGCAGCTTAGGCAGAAAAACAGGGGCGGCTAACTATGGCTACACCTTC	CASSLGRKTGAANYGYTF
NA	TRBJ2-1	TRBD2	TRBV5-1	TGCGCCAGCAGCTTGGCAGGTAGCGGGGGGCCCAATGAGCAGTTCTTC	CASSLAGSGGPNEQFF
NA	TRBJ1-1	TRBD1	TRBV7-2	TGTGCCAGCAGCCGTCGAACAGGGGGCCGAACTGAAGCTTTCTTT	CASSRRTGGRTEAFF
few	TRBJ2-5	TRBD1	TRBV7-9	TGTGCCAGCAGCCCGACAGGGGGCAATGAGGTTCTCCAAGAGACCCAGTACTTC	CASSPTGGNEVLQETQYF
few	TRBJ1-2	NA	TRBV18	TGTGCCAGCTCACCACCCGGGGTAGATCAAGGCTACACCTTC	CASSPPGVDQGYTF
NA	TRBJ2-2	NA	TRBV10-1	TGCGCCAACAAGGGACATACGAACACCGGGGAGCTGTTTTTT	CANKGHTNTGELFF
few	TRBJ1-3	NA	TRBV5-1	TGCGCCAGCAGCCCGGACCAGGGCTCAGGAAACACCATATATTTT	CASSPDQGSGNTIYF
NA	TRBJ1-1	TRBD1	TRBV5-1	TGCGCCAGCAGGGGGACAGCAGTGAACACTGAAGCTTTCTTT	CASRGTAVNTEAFF
NA	TRBJ1-5	TRBD1	TRBV2	TGTGCCAGCAGTGAAGCGGACAGGGGTCGGGGCAATCAGCCCCAGCATTTT	CASSEADRGRGNQPQHF
NA	TRBJ1-2	TRBD1	TRBV19	TGTGCCAGTCGGGACCTGGGACAGCCGTATGGCTACACCTTC	CASRDLGQPYGYTF
NA	TRBJ2-3	TRBD1	TRBV7-7	TGTGCTAGCAGCTCGGGACAGGCCCGCACAGATACGCAGTATTTT	CASSSGQARTDTQYF
NA	TRBJ1-2	NA	TRBV5-4	TGTGCCAGCAGCTTGGGGACAGCGAACTATGGCTACACCTTC	CASSLGTANYGYTF
NA	TRBJ1-6	NA	TRBV27	TGTGCCAGCAAATATGAGGTGGCTAGGAATTCACCCCTCCACTTT	CASKYEVARNSPLHF
NA	TRBJ2-2	TRBD1	TRBV9	TGTGCCAGCACTCCGGGGGACAGGACCGGGGAGCTGTTTTTT	CASTPGDRTGELFF
NA	TRBJ2-5	TRBD2	TRBV27	TGTGCCAGCAGTTGGGGGGTTGGCGGGGGGGAAGAGACCCAGTACTTC	CASSWGVGGGEETQYF
NA	TRBJ2-7	NA	TRBV21-1	TGTGCCAGCACCGAGGACAGGGGGTCCTACGAGCAGTACTTC	CASTEDRGSYEQYF
few	TRBJ2-7	TRBD1	TRBV6-1	TGTGCCGGGGGACAGGGGGGGTACGAGCAGTACTTC	CAGGQGGYEQYF
NA	TRBJ2-7	NA	TRBV27	TGTGCCAGCAGTTTACTAGCAGGATCCCCCCTGCAGTACTTC	CASSLLAGSPLQYF
NA	TRBJ1-5	TRBD1	TRBV6-1	TGTGCCAGCAGTGACACAGGGGGCAATCAGCCCCAGCATTTT	CASSDTGGNQPQHF
once	TRBJ1-5	NA	TRBV7-8	TGTGCCAGCAGCTTAGTTCGCGGCAAATTGAGGCCCCAGCATTTT	CASSLVRGKLRPQHF
NA	TRBJ1-1	TRBD1	TRBV25-1	TGTGCCAGCACCCAGACAGGGACGGTTCGGAACACTGAAGCTTTCTTT	CASTQTGTVRNTEAFF
NA	TRBJ1-1	TRBD1	TRBV27	TGTGCCAGCAGTTGGGGACAGGGAATGAACACTGAAGCTTTCTTT	CASSWGQGMNTEAFF